The clone carrying this T cell receptor beta chain was counted only a few times. Antigen specificity is unknown. Clones were read by immunoSEQ multiplex PCR, and TCRdb kept only the in-frame ones, dropping some. The sample carries 130,000 or so clones, around 90% recorded once. The CDR3 totals 13 residues. Germline loops: CDR1 GTSNPN, CDR2 SVGIG (reference sequence). V was clipped by 5 bases and J by 1 base, with 11 bases between them. The data originate from a study of T cells in localized non-small cell lung cancer. Study-level results: Out of the top 100 tumor clones, a median 57 were seen in adjacent lung. Because only a single region of the tumor was sequenced, heterogeneity remains possible.

This TCR came from a female donor older than 55 with stage I lung adenocarcinoma. The chain employs TRBV30 and TRBJ1-1; D unresolved. The sequenced sample was peripheral blood, obtained before any cancer treatment. For the CDR3, the DNA is TGTGCCTGGTCCATTAAGAAGAACACTGAAGCTTTCTTT. Amino acids: CAWSIKKNTEAFF.